The 17 T cell receptor beta chains in this list originate from one sample, sequenced in a study of blood T cell repertoires in COVID-19. The protocol was immunoSEQ multiplex PCR, while the TCRdb copy is restricted to in-frame clones and leaves out a portion. There are nearly 110,000 clones in the sample; about 87% occur only once, and 6.8% lies in the top ten. The sample consisted of peripheral blood. These receptors came from a middle-aged man with active or convalescent COVID-19.

The chain uses TRBV7-2 and TRBJ1-6; D unclear. The V end was cut by 2 bases, the J end by 7 bases, with 9 bases between. The V gene's germline CDR1 is SGHTA and CDR2 FQGNSA. There are 14 residues in the CDR3. CDR3 amino acids: CASSLRTENSPLHF. The CDR3 DNA reads as TGTGCCAGCAGCTTAAGAACAGAGAATTCACCCCTCCACTTT.

V is TRBV2 and J is TRBJ2-7; 8 bases line up with TRBD1. Losses at the gene ends were 7 bases for V and 4 bases for J; bases not matched to a gene: 9. The CDR3 length is 14 residues. Germline loops: CDR1 SNHLY, CDR2 FYNNEI. CDR3 protein: CASKSFQGAYEQYF. The CDR3 DNA sequence: TGTGCCAGCAAATCCTTTCAGGGGGCTTACGAGCAGTACTTC.

The rearrangement uses TRBV5-1 and TRBJ2-7, with 10 bases matching TRBD2. The CDR3 covers 16 residues. Unmatched junction bases numbered 5, after V lost 0 bases and J lost 2 bases. Germline V gene sequence: CDR1 SGHRS, CDR2 YFSETQ. Here the CDR3 DNA reads TGCGCCAGCAGCTTGGTCGCTAGCGGGAGTCCCTACGAGCAGTACTTC. It codes for CASSLVASGSPYEQYF.

This clone was counted a single time. The chain combines TRBV24-1 with TRBJ1-4, with D unclear. The CDR3 is 13 amino acids. V lost 8 bases, J lost 3 bases, and 9 bases lay in between. The germline V gene has CDR1 KGHDR and CDR2 SFDVKD. Here the CDR3 reads CATNRGPNEKLFF. The CDR3 DNA reads TGTGCCACCAACCGAGGGCCTAATGAAAAACTGTTTTTT.

With respect to this clone: At the DNA level, this CDR3 is encoded by other sequences in the same sample as well. V usage is TRBV28 and J usage is TRBJ2-1; a possible D gene is TRBD2 (5 bases). This CDR3 contains 14 residues. Germline V CDR1 and CDR2: MDHEN, SYDVKM. V gave up 2 bases and J gave up 0 bases, with 5 bases separating them. CDR3: CASSLRGSYNEQFF. CDR3 nucleotide sequence: TGTGCCAGCAGTTTACGGGGCTCCTACAATGAGCAGTTCTTC.

This chain uses TRBV11-2 with TRBJ1-5, with 8 bases fitting TRBD1. Germline CDR1 and CDR2: SGHAT and FQNNGV. V gave up 3 bases and J gave up 5 bases; unmatched junction bases: 6. The CDR3 sequence is 15 residues long. The CDR3 region has the DNA TGTGCCAGCAGCTTTCTCCAGGGGGCGGATCAGCCCCAGCATTTT. Protein: CASSFLQGADQPQHF.

CDR3 DNA sequence: TGCGCCAGCAGCTTGGTCAGGGGGAGGATGAACTATGGCTACACCTTC. This gives the protein CASSLVRGRMNYGYTF. V usage is TRBV5-1 and J usage is TRBJ1-2; 7 positions match TRBD1. CDR3 length equals 16 residues. V shed 0 bases and J 2 bases; nucleotides not matched to a gene: 7. Germline assignment: CDR1 SGHRS and CDR2 YFSETQ.

The V and J genes are TRBV4-3 and TRBJ2-1; 8 bases are a match to TRBD2. The junction had 9 bases not matched to a gene; V was cut back by 4 bases and J by 10 bases. The CDR3 sequence is 14 residues long. Germline CDR1 and CDR2: LGHNA and YSLEER. CDR3 in amino acids: CASSLAGSTDEQFF. CDR3 sequence (DNA): TGCGCCAGCAGCCTAGCGGGATCCACGGACGAGCAGTTCTTC.

The genes are TRBV5-6 and TRBJ1-4; perhaps TRBD1 as D (6 bases). CDR3 length: 15 residues. Germline V gives CDR1 SGHDT, CDR2 YYEEEE. With 4 bases removed from V and 8 bases from J, the gap between germline ends came to 18 bases. CDR3 loop: CASSPSGRGDEKLFF. As DNA, the CDR3 is TGTGCCAGCAGCCCTTCCGGCAGGGGTGACGAAAAACTGTTTTTT.

J is TRBJ2-3 and V is TRBV18; weak D call: TRBD2 (6 bases). V was cut by 1 base and J by 2 bases, with 10 bases left in between. Germline V gene data show CDR1 as KGHSH and CDR2 as LQKENI. CDR3 length: 15 residues. Here the CDR3 reads CASSPLGGTTDTQYF. CDR3 coding DNA: TGTGCCAGCTCACCACTGGGAGGCACCACAGATACGCAGTATTTT.

This chain links TRBV28 with TRBJ1-5; D perhaps matches TRBD1 (6 bases). The V gene lost 3 bases and the J gene lost 2 bases, with 23 bases spanning the gap. CDR1 MDHEN and CDR2 SYDVKM come from the germline V gene. The CDR3 runs to 19 residues. The CDR3 DNA follows: TGTGCCAGCAGTTTCCCCCCGACAGGTAGGGACCTAGGCAATCAGCCCCAGCATTTT. Amino acid sequence: CASSFPPTGRDLGNQPQHF.

The chain links TRBV20-1 to TRBJ1-1; no definite D call. This CDR3 has 11 amino acids. The germline CDR1 and CDR2 sequences are DFQATT and SNEGSKA (reference sequence). The CDR3 DNA reads TGCAGCCCTACAGTGAACACTGAAGCTTTCTTT. Amino acids: CSPTVNTEAFF.

This chain joins TRBV30 and TRBJ2-1; 12 positions agree with TRBD2. The CDR3 consists of 18 residues. From germline, CDR1 is GTSNPN and CDR2 SVGIG (reference sequence). The junction had 13 bases not matched to a gene; V was cut back by 0 bases and J by 7 bases. This CDR3 is CAWSVSGLAGRTRNEQFF. The CDR3 bases are TGTGCCTGGAGTGTTTCAGGACTAGCGGGAAGAACAAGAAATGAGCAGTTCTTC. The full variable domain, with the rest looked up from reference TRBV30 and TRBJ2-1, is SQTIHQWPATLVQPVGSPLSLECTVEGTSNPNLYWYRQAAGRGLQLLFYSVGIGQISSEVPQNLSASRPQDRQFILSSKKLLLSDSGFYLCAWSVSGLAGRTRNEQFFGPGTRLTVL.

The rearrangement uses TRBV3-1 (or the pseudogene TRBV3-2) and TRBJ2-7; tentatively, D is TRBD1 (7 bases). V shed 6 bases and J shed 0 bases, with 15 bases lying between them. This CDR3 contains 15 residues. Germline assignment: CDR1 LGHDT and CDR2 YNNKEL (reference sequence). CDR3 protein: CASRPAGQPSYEQYF. CDR3 coding DNA: TGTGCCAGCAGGCCTGCGGGACAGCCCTCCTACGAGCAGTACTTC.

This chain uses TRBV28 with TRBJ1-5; D is perhaps TRBD1 (5 bases). Trimming took 5 bases from V and 9 from J, leaving 20 bases between them. Germline V gene sequence: CDR1 MDHEN, CDR2 SYDVKM. This CDR3 comprises 15 residues. Written as DNA, the CDR3 is TGTGCCAGCAGTGGTAGGGGCTTGGGGCGTGGGCCCCAGCATTTT. Translation: CASSGRGLGRGPQHF.

This clone turned up a few times. The V call is TRBV6-5, the J call TRBJ2-7; 8 positions match TRBD1. With 2 bases clipped from V and 3 bases from J, the junction kept 3 bases outside the gene matches. The CDR3 spans 14 residues. Per germline, CDR1 MNHEY and CDR2 SVGAGI. In DNA, the CDR3 is TGTGCCAGCAGTTACGACAGGGGACACTACGAGCAGTACTTC. Its translation: CASSYDRGHYEQYF.

The chain carries TRBV19 and TRBJ2-7; D perhaps matches TRBD2 (5 bases). Germline CDR1 and CDR2: LNHDA and SQIVND (reference sequence). V lost 5 bases and J lost 7, with 15 bases in between. The length of the CDR3 is 13 residues. CDR3 region: CASSSDSSKEQYF. The CDR3 DNA sequence: TGTGCCAGTAGTTCGGACTCCTCTAAGGAGCAGTACTTC. Variable domain in full (rest from reference TRBV19 and TRBJ2-7): DGGITQSPKYLFRKEGQNVTLSCEQNLNHDAMYWYRQDPGQGLRLIYYSQIVNDFQKGDIAEGYSVSREKKESFPLTVTSAQKNPTAFYLCASSSDSSKEQYFGPGTRLTVT.